This passage covers 21 T cell receptor beta chains from one sample sequenced in a study of CD4+ T cells in melanoma. Libraries were prepared by immunoSEQ multiplex PCR; TCRdb keeps only in-frame clonotypes and omits some of them. The profile covers over 45,000 clones, with nearly 70% appearing a single time and around 4.8% taken by the ten largest. The sequenced material came from tumor tissue. Receptor source: a human donor with melanoma.

This clone turned up a few times. The chain has TRBV7-9 and TRBJ1-1; no clear D. V was cut by 4 bases and J by 2 bases, with 8 bases left in between. Germline values: CDR1 SEHNR, CDR2 FQNEAQ (reference sequence). The CDR3 is 13 residues long. The CDR3 region is CASSYIQNTEAFF. The CDR3 nucleotides read TGTGCCAGCAGCTATATCCAAAACACTGAAGCTTTCTTT.

This chain uses TRBV11-2 with TRBJ2-5; D gene uncertain. This CDR3 comprises 14 residues. V was trimmed by 0 bases and J by 5 bases, leaving 10 bases between them. Germline V CDR1 and CDR2: SGHAT, FQNNGV. CDR3: CASSLDFQQETQYF. In DNA, the CDR3 is TGTGCCAGCAGCTTAGATTTCCAGCAGGAGACCCAGTACTTC. Together with reference TRBV11-2 and TRBJ2-5, the CDR3 gives the full variable domain: EAGVAQSPRYKIIEKRQSVAFWCNPISGHATLYWYQQILGQGPKLLIQFQNNGVVDDSQLPKDRFSAERLKGVDSTLKIQPAKLEDSAVYLCASSLDFQQETQYFGPGTRLLVL.

This clone was observed a few times. This chain uses TRBV7-8 with TRBJ2-7; D gene uncertain. CDR1 is SGHVS and CDR2 is FQNEAQ in the germline V gene. The V end was cut by 2 bases, the J end by 4 bases, with 12 bases between. This CDR3 is built from 14 residues. For the CDR3, the DNA is TGTGCCAGCAGCTTATCGGGCGCCGCTTACGAGCAGTACTTC. The encoded protein is CASSLSGAAYEQYF. Full variable domain (outside the CDR3, taken from reference TRBV7-8 and TRBJ2-7): GAGVSQSPRYKVAKRGQDVALRCDPISGHVSLFWYQQALGQGPEFLTYFQNEAQLDKSGLPSDRFFAERPEGSVSTLKIQRTQQEDSAVYLCASSLSGAAYEQYFGPGTRLTVT.

The V call is TRBV6-5, the J call TRBJ1-5; tentatively, D is TRBD1 (5 bases). This CDR3 spans 13 amino acids. V lost 5 bases and J 9 bases, leaving 14 bases between the germline ends. Germline CDR1 and CDR2: MNHEY and SVGAGI. The CDR3 protein is CASSLLGGGPQHF. As DNA, the CDR3 is TGTGCCAGCAGTCTCCTTGGGGGGGGGCCCCAGCATTTT.

The CDR3 is CASSPEGQAITEAFF. CDR3 coding DNA: TGTGCCAGCAGTCCTGAGGGACAGGCGATCACTGAAGCTTTCTTT. The chain combines TRBV28 with TRBJ1-1, with 8 positions matching TRBD1. The CDR3 sequence is 15 residues long. The germline CDR1 and CDR2 sequences are MDHEN and SYDVKM. Trimming cost V 5 bases and J 4 bases; bases outside gene matches: 9. The variable domain in full, completed from reference TRBV28 and TRBJ1-1, reads DVKVTQSSRYLVKRTGEKVFLECVQDMDHENMFWYRQDPGLGLRLIYFSYDVKMKEKGDIPEGYSVSREKKERFSLILESASTNQTSMYLCASSPEGQAITEAFFGQGTRLTVV.

This rearrangement joins TRBV11-3 to TRBJ2-7; possibly TRBD1 for D (6 bases). The germline V gene has CDR1 SGHNT and CDR2 YENEEA. The CDR3 has 15 residues. V lost 1 base and J lost 2, with 12 bases in between. The CDR3 DNA reads as TGTGCCAGCAGCTTAGGGGGGCCAGCTCCCTACGAGCAGTACTTC. It yields the protein CASSLGGPAPYEQYF. Filled out from reference TRBV11-3 and TRBJ2-7, the complete variable domain reads EAGVVQSPRYKIIEKKQPVAFWCNPISGHNTLYWYLQNLGQGPELLIRYENEEAVDDSQLPKDRFSAERLKGVDSTLKIQPAELGDSAVYLCASSLGGPAPYEQYFGPGTRLTVT.

The chain links TRBV6-5 to TRBJ2-3; 8 bases align to TRBD1. The CDR3 is 11 amino acids. Germline CDR1 reads MNHEY; CDR2 reads SVGAGI. Trimming took 10 bases from V and 9 from J; bases not matched to a gene: 6. The CDR3 region is CATRRQGTQYF. The DNA of the CDR3 is TGTGCCACCAGAAGACAGGGGACGCAGTATTTT.

The count of this clone is one. The chain carries TRBV7-6 and TRBJ1-1, with TRBD1 matching over 8 bases. Germline V gene data show CDR1 as SGHVS and CDR2 as FNYEAQ. The V segment lost 1 base and the J segment 1 base; nucleotides outside the gene matches: 2. This CDR3 contains 15 residues. In nucleotides, the CDR3 is TGTGCCAGCAGCTTAGGGGGACAGGCGAACACTGAAGCTTTCTTT. Amino acid sequence: CASSLGGQANTEAFF.

This clone appeared a few times. The chain combines TRBV5-1 with TRBJ1-2, with a possible D match to TRBD1 (6 bases). Germline V CDR1 and CDR2: SGHRS, YFSETQ. V was cut by 3 bases and J by 1 base, with 13 bases left in between. The CDR3 spans 15 residues. The CDR3 DNA reads as TGCGCCAGCAGCTCGGGGGCAGGGGTTAACTATGGCTACACCTTC. Translating gives CASSSGAGVNYGYTF.

This clone was counted once. This chain joins TRBV5-1 and TRBJ2-5, with D possibly called TRBD1 or TRBD2 (5 bases each). CDR3 length: 15 amino acids. Trimming stripped 4 bases from V and 2 bases from J, with 15 bases between. Germline V gene data show CDR1 as SGHRS and CDR2 as YFSETQ. CDR3 amino acids: CASSPAGWGQETQYF. In DNA, the CDR3 is TGCGCCAGCAGCCCAGCCGGGTGGGGGCAAGAGACCCAGTACTTC.

The CDR3: CASSIGRQGLNEQFF. CDR3 nucleotide sequence: TGTGCCAGTAGTATCGGCCGCCAGGGACTAAATGAGCAGTTCTTC. The V and J genes are TRBV19 and TRBJ2-1; 7 nucleotides match TRBD2. V shed 3 bases, J shed 7 bases, and the junction held 9 bases outside the gene matches. Germline-derived CDR1 and CDR2 are LNHDA and SQIVND (reference sequence). The CDR3 extends over 15 amino acids.

V is TRBV7-2 and J is TRBJ2-7; D is uncertain. The CDR3 has 13 amino acids. Trimming left V 5 bases short and J 4 bases short, with 12 bases between. Germline V gives CDR1 SGHTA, CDR2 FQGNSA. CDR3 sequence: CASSPRLTYEQYF. CDR3 coding DNA: TGTGCCAGCAGCCCGCGGCTCACTTACGAGCAGTACTTC.

The chain is built from TRBV21-1 and TRBJ2-7. TRBV21-1 counts as a pseudogene. CDR3 length: 13 residues. The CDR3 DNA follows: TGTGCCAGCAGCTGTAAAGGCAGTTCCAAGCAGTACTTC. Translated: CASSCKGSSKQYF.

The chain is built from TRBV27 and TRBJ1-5; D not certain. The germline CDR1 and CDR2 sequences are MNHEY and SMNVEV (reference sequence). Trimming took 6 bases from V and 0 from J, leaving 15 bases between them. The length of the CDR3 is 16 residues. The CDR3, as DNA: TGTGCCAGCAGACCTGAATCTGGGGATAGCAATCAGCCCCAGCATTTT. Translating gives CASRPESGDSNQPQHF.

This chain links TRBV28 with TRBJ1-2; possibly TRBD1 for D (5 bases). The CDR3 runs to 15 residues. Germline V CDR1 and CDR2: MDHEN, SYDVKM. Trimming took off 6 bases at V and 2 bases at J, with 16 bases between the two ends. CDR3 amino acids: CASRILTGGNYGYTF. CDR3 nucleotide sequence: TGTGCCAGCAGAATCCTAACGGGGGGAAACTATGGCTACACCTTC.

The chain joins TRBV29-1 to TRBJ2-3; possible D gene TRBD2, 6 bases. Trimming took off 7 bases at V and 0 bases at J, with 11 bases between the two ends. This CDR3 spans 13 amino acids. Germline V gene lookup returns CDR1 SQVTM and CDR2 ANQGSEA. The CDR3: CSASDPSTDTQYF. CDR3 nucleotide sequence: TGCAGCGCTAGCGATCCTAGCACAGATACGCAGTATTTT.

This clone was counted only a few times. The chain has TRBV21-1 and TRBJ2-7; TRBD2 is the table's D call, not checked against the DNA. TRBV21-1 has pseudogene status. This CDR3 has 16 amino acids. The DNA of the CDR3 is TGTGCCAGCAGGGGGACTAGCGGGGATCCCTCCTACGAGCAGTACTTC. It codes for CASRGTSGDPSYEQYF.

The genes are TRBV11-3 and TRBJ2-2, with unresolved D. The V gene lost 1 base and the J gene lost 1 base, with 13 bases spanning the gap. CDR3 length: 17 residues. The germline CDR1 and CDR2 sequences are SGHNT and YENEEA. The CDR3 spells CASSLGGPLLNTGELFF. CDR3 sequence (DNA): TGTGCCAGCAGCTTAGGAGGACCGCTCCTGAACACCGGGGAGCTGTTTTTT.

In this sample, this clone turned up a few times. The V call is TRBV7-3, the J call TRBJ2-6; unclear D gene. Between the trimmed V and J ends, which lost 5 bases and 1 base, there was a span of 18 bases. Looked up from germline, CDR1 is SGHTA and CDR2 is FQGTGA. The CDR3 spans 18 residues. For the CDR3, the DNA is TGTGCCAGCAGCCCCTCTGTGGCCCCGGCATCTGGGGCCAACGTCCTGACTTTC. Its translation: CASSPSVAPASGANVLTF.

The CDR3 bases are TGTGCCATCCCTGGGGACAGAAGTAACTATGGCTACACCTTC. The encoded protein is CAIPGDRSNYGYTF. The V call is TRBV7-9, the J call TRBJ1-2; the match to TRBD1 covers 7 bases. From germline, CDR1 is SEHNR and CDR2 FQNEAQ (reference sequence). CDR3 length: 14 residues. V shed 10 bases, J shed 1 base, and the junction held 9 bases outside the gene matches.

This chain links TRBV2 with TRBJ2-1; 13 bases are shared with TRBD2. Germline CDR1 SNHLY, CDR2 FYNNEI. The V and J ends lost 6 bases and 10 bases, in that order; junction bases with no gene match: 6. This CDR3 spans 14 amino acids. The CDR3 DNA is TGTGCCAGCAGGGGGACTAGCGGGGTTGCCGAGCAGTTCTTC. This codes for CASRGTSGVAEQFF.